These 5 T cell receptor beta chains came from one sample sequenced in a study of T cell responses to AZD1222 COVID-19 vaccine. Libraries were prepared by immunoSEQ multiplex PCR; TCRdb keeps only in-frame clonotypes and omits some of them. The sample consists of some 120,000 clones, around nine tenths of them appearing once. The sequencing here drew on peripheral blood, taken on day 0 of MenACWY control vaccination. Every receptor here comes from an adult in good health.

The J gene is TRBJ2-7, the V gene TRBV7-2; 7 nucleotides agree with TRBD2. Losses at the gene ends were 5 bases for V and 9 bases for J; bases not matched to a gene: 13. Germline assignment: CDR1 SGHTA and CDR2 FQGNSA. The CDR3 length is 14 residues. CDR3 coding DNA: TGTGCCAGCAGCCCACCCGGGACTACAAGGCGGCAGTACTTC. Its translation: CASSPPGTTRRQYF.

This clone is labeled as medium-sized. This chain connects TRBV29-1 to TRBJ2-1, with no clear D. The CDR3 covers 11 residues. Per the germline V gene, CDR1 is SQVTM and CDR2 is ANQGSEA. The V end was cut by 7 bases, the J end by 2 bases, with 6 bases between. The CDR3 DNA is TGCAGCGCCGAGACCTACAATGAGCAGTTCTTC. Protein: CSAETYNEQFF.

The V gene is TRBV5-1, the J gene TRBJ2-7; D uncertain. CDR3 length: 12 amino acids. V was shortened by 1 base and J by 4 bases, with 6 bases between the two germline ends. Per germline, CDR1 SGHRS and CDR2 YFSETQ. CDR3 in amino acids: CASSLSGYEQYF. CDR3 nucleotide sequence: TGCGCCAGCAGCTTGAGTGGATACGAGCAGTACTTC.

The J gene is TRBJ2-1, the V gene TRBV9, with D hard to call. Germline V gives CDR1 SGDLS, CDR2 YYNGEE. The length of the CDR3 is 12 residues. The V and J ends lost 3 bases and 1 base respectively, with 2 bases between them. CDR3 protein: CASSASYNEQFF. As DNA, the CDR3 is TGTGCCAGCAGCGCTTCCTACAATGAGCAGTTCTTC.

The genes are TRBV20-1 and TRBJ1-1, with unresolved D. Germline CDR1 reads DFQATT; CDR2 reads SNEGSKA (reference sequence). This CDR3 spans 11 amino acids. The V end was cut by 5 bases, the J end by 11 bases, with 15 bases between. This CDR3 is CSAALGRSAFF. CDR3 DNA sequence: TGCAGTGCTGCCTTAGGACGGTCTGCTTTCTTT.